The 21 T cell receptor beta chains presented below share a single source sample, sequenced in a study of blood T cell repertoires in COVID-19. The table came from immunoSEQ multiplex PCR; TCRdb's copy has only in-frame clones and leaves some out. The sample yields about 210,000 clones, approximately 82% seen once. The sample was peripheral blood. Receptors were obtained from a woman aged 40 to 49 with acute or convalescent COVID-19.

CDR3 sequence: CASSSLRTAIYNEQFF. The CDR3 DNA is TGTGCCAGCAGCTCCCTCCGGACAGCCATATACAATGAGCAGTTCTTC. V usage is TRBV7-3 and J usage is TRBJ2-1; a possible D gene is TRBD1 (6 bases). This CDR3 spans 16 amino acids. Trimming stripped 4 bases from V and 4 bases from J, with 17 bases between. The V gene's germline CDR1 is SGHTA and CDR2 FQGTGA. The full variable domain, its missing parts supplied by reference TRBV7-3 and TRBJ2-1, is GAGVSQTPSNKVTEKGKYVELRCDPISGHTALYWYRQSLGQGPEFLIYFQGTGAADDSGLPNDRFFAVRPEGSVSTLKIQRTERGDSAVYLCASSSLRTAIYNEQFFGPGTRLTVL.

The rearrangement links TRBV18 to TRBJ2-2, with D possibly matching TRBD1 (7 bases). The CDR3 spans 16 residues. V was trimmed by 0 bases and J by 4 bases, leaving 12 bases between them. Germline CDR1 KGHSH, CDR2 LQKENI. This CDR3 reads CASSPPQGGITGELFF. The CDR3 nucleotides are TGTGCCAGCTCACCACCGCAGGGGGGAATCACCGGGGAGCTGTTTTTT. Filled out from reference TRBV18 and TRBJ2-2, the complete variable domain reads NAGVMQNPRHLVRRRGQEARLRCSPMKGHSHVYWYRQLPEEGLKFMVYLQKENIIDESGMPKERFSAEFPKEGPSILRIQQVVRGDSAAYFCASSPPQGGITGELFFGEGSRLTVL.

The gene calls are TRBV10-1 and TRBJ1-1; no reliable D call. This CDR3 region has 15 residues. Looked up from germline, CDR1 is WNHNN and CDR2 is SYGVQD (reference sequence). Trimming pared 6 bases from V and 1 base from J, leaving 15 bases between. The CDR3 DNA reads TGCGCCAGCAGGCGGGCCCTGGAGGGGAACACTGAAGCTTTCTTT. It yields the protein CASRRALEGNTEAFF.

V gene TRBV2 combines with J gene TRBJ2-5, with TRBD1 as a possible D gene (5 bases). The ends were cut back, 6 bases at V and 4 bases at J, with 18 bases in the middle. In germline, CDR1 is SNHLY, CDR2 FYNNEI. This CDR3 region has 15 residues. The CDR3 region is CASRWGGTGSETQYF. DNA for the CDR3: TGTGCCAGCAGGTGGGGCGGAACAGGATCAGAGACCCAGTACTTC.

The chain joins TRBV19 to TRBJ1-3; 7 bases fit TRBD1. The CDR3 covers 19 residues. Germline CDR1 and CDR2: LNHDA and SQIVND (reference sequence). V was clipped by 3 bases and J by 0 bases; unmatched bases: 14. The CDR3 reads CASSMRTGSLTLSGNTIYF. In nucleotides, the CDR3 is TGTGCCAGTAGTATGCGGACAGGAAGTTTGACACTCTCTGGAAACACCATATATTTT. Variable domain in full (rest from reference TRBV19 and TRBJ1-3): DGGITQSPKYLFRKEGQNVTLSCEQNLNHDAMYWYRQDPGQGLRLIYYSQIVNDFQKGDIAEGYSVSREKKESFPLTVTSAQKNPTAFYLCASSMRTGSLTLSGNTIYFGEGSWLTVV.

This clone was observed a handful of times. The chain has TRBV14 and TRBJ2-3, with D hard to call. CDR3 length: 16 residues. Trimming pared 0 bases from V and 0 bases from J, leaving 10 bases between. CDR1 SGHDN and CDR2 FVKESK come from the germline V gene. Here the CDR3 DNA reads TGTGCCAGCAGCCAAGATCCTGGGCGTAGCACAGATACGCAGTATTTT. Its translation: CASSQDPGRSTDTQYF.

This clone has just a few counts. The rearrangement joins TRBV6-1 to TRBJ1-3; the D is unclear. The CDR3 spans 15 residues. The V gene's germline CDR1 is MNHNS and CDR2 SASEGT. V was pared by 3 bases and J by 0 bases, with 9 bases between. The CDR3 DNA reads TGTGCCAGCAGTGATGCGTTCGGCTCTGGAAACACCATATATTTT. It is translated as CASSDAFGSGNTIYF.

V gene TRBV5-1 combines with J gene TRBJ2-1; D gene ambiguous. Trimming removed 3 bases at V and 0 bases at J, with 10 bases between. This CDR3 region has 15 residues. Germline V gives CDR1 SGHRS, CDR2 YFSETQ. CDR3 amino acids: CASSSQVSSYNEQFF. In DNA, the CDR3 is TGCGCCAGCAGCTCTCAGGTGAGCTCCTACAATGAGCAGTTCTTC.

This clone was counted a few times. The V gene is TRBV2, the J gene TRBJ1-5, with TRBD1 matching over 7 bases. Germline assignment: CDR1 SNHLY and CDR2 FYNNEI. The junction had 6 bases not matched to a gene; V was cut back by 1 base and J by 0 bases. CDR3 size: 17 residues. This CDR3 reads CASSEGTGVYSNQPQHF. CDR3 coding DNA: TGTGCCAGCAGTGAAGGTACAGGGGTCTATAGCAATCAGCCCCAGCATTTT.

J is TRBJ2-3 and V is TRBV5-1, with D possibly TRBD2 on 5 matching bases. Germline V gene sequence: CDR1 SGHRS, CDR2 YFSETQ. The CDR3 is 15 amino acids. V lost 1 base and J lost 6, with 15 bases in between. The CDR3 sequence: CASSLFAQTRDTQYF. CDR3 nucleotides: TGCGCCAGCAGCTTGTTCGCACAAACTAGGGATACGCAGTATTTT.

The chain combines TRBV7-8 with TRBJ1-5; no firm D call. The CDR3 loop spans 15 amino acids. V was cut by 2 bases and J by 2 bases, with 10 bases left in between. CDR1 and CDR2 from the germline V gene are SGHVS and FQNEAQ. Here the CDR3 DNA reads TGTGCCAGCAGCTTAACGTGGTCGGGCAATCAGCCCCAGCATTTT. Protein: CASSLTWSGNQPQHF. The full variable domain, its missing parts supplied by reference TRBV7-8 and TRBJ1-5, is GAGVSQSPRYKVAKRGQDVALRCDPISGHVSLFWYQQALGQGPEFLTYFQNEAQLDKSGLPSDRFFAERPEGSVSTLKIQRTQQEDSAVYLCASSLTWSGNQPQHFGDGTRLSIL.

V and J are TRBV12-5 and TRBJ1-5; D not resolved. The CDR3 has 13 residues. Trimming pared 1 base from V and 4 bases from J, leaving 5 bases between. CDR1 and CDR2 (germline): LGHNT, FRNRAP. CDR3 nucleotides: TGTGCTAGTGGTTTGGCCCCTAATCAGCCCCAGCATTTT. Encoded protein: CASGLAPNQPQHF. Full variable domain (rest looked up from reference TRBV12-5 and TRBJ1-5): DARVTQTPRHKVTEMGQEVTMRCQPILGHNTVFWYRQTMMQGLELLAYFRNRAPLDDSGMPKDRFSAEMPDATLATLKIQPSEPRDSAVYFCASGLAPNQPQHFGDGTRLSIL.

This chain uses TRBV6-6 with TRBJ1-2, with 10 bases lining up with TRBD1. Germline CDR1 and CDR2: MNHNY and SVGAGI (reference sequence). The CDR3 has 14 amino acids. J lost 7 bases, V lost 7 bases, and 9 bases had no gene match. The CDR3 loop is CASTTTGTGVGYTF. The DNA of the CDR3 is TGTGCCAGCACCACCACGGGGACAGGGGTTGGCTACACCTTC.

The V gene is TRBV5-6, the J gene TRBJ1-2, with a weak D call TRBD1 (6 bases). Germline V gene lookup returns CDR1 SGHDT and CDR2 YYEEEE. The CDR3 has 15 amino acids. Trimming took off 4 bases at V and 2 bases at J, with 15 bases between the two ends. The CDR3 DNA follows: TGTGCCAGCAGCCCCCAAGGACAGTACAACTATGGCTACACCTTC. It encodes CASSPQGQYNYGYTF. Full variable domain (missing parts from reference TRBV5-6 and TRBJ1-2): DAGVTQSPTHLIKTRGQQVTLRCSPKSGHDTVSWYQQALGQGPQFIFQYYEEEERQRGNFPDRFSGHQFPNYSSELNVNALLLGDSALYLCASSPQGQYNYGYTFGSGTRLTVV.

This chain joins TRBV7-7 and TRBJ2-2; possible D gene TRBD2, 7 bases. The CDR3 spans 15 residues. With 5 bases removed from V and 4 bases from J, the gap between germline ends came to 14 bases. The germline V gene encodes CDR1 SSHAT and CDR2 FNYEAQ (reference sequence). CDR3 nucleotides: TGTGCCAGCAGCGTCGAGGGGGGGCCCACCGGGGAGCTGTTTTTT. Its translation: CASSVEGGPTGELFF.

The V call is TRBV4-1, the J call TRBJ2-1, with D hard to call. V was clipped by 1 base and J by 7 bases, with 14 bases between them. The germline CDR1 and CDR2 sequences are MGHRA and YSYEKL. This CDR3 is 15 amino acids long. The CDR3 is CASSQADTVRNEQFF. The CDR3 DNA reads TGCGCCAGCAGCCAAGCTGACACCGTTAGGAATGAGCAGTTCTTC.

The chain uses TRBV6-5 and TRBJ1-2, with 11 bases lining up with TRBD1. After removal of 11 bases from V and 4 bases from J, the junction contained 9 bases not matched to a gene. The CDR3 sequence is 14 residues long. The germline CDR1 and CDR2 sequences are MNHEY and SVGAGI. The CDR3 DNA is TGTGCCTCCGGCGGACAGGGGGCCGGCTATGGCTACACCTTC. Translation gives CASGGQGAGYGYTF.

The V call is TRBV10-3, the J call TRBJ2-1; no clear D gene. V shed 3 bases and J shed 8 bases, with 17 bases lying between them. From germline, CDR1 is ENHRY and CDR2 SYGVKD. This CDR3 is 15 amino acids long. For the CDR3, the DNA is TGTGCCATCAGTGATAAGCCTTCTAACTTTTATGAGCAGTTCTTC. Encoded protein: CAISDKPSNFYEQFF.

V gene TRBV2 combines with J gene TRBJ2-6, with D tentatively TRBD2 (6 bases). CDR1 is SNHLY and CDR2 is FYNNEI in the germline V gene. The CDR3 length is 20 residues. Between the trimmed V and J ends, which lost 2 bases and 4 bases, there was a span of 24 bases. The CDR3, as DNA: TGTGCCAGCAGTGAACGGGGCCGAGGGCCCACCGGGGGAGGGGCCAACGTCCTGACTTTC. Residues: CASSERGRGPTGGGANVLTF. Filled out from reference TRBV2 and TRBJ2-6, the complete variable domain reads EPEVTQTPSHQVTQMGQEVILRCVPISNHLYFYWYRQILGQKVEFLVSFYNNEISEKSEIFDDQFSVERPDGSNFTLKIRSTKLEDSAMYFCASSERGRGPTGGGANVLTFGAGSRLTVL.

J is TRBJ2-3 and V is TRBV10-2; 13 positions match TRBD2. Trimming removed 6 bases from V and 4 bases from J; junction bases left unmatched: 4. Germline assignment: CDR1 WSHSY and CDR2 SAAADI. The CDR3 runs to 15 residues. The CDR3: CASRKLAGGADTQYF. CDR3 sequence (DNA): TGCGCCAGCAGGAAACTAGCGGGGGGGGCAGATACGCAGTATTTT.

This sequence joins TRBV27 and TRBJ1-1; D is perhaps TRBD1 (5 bases). V shed 5 bases and J shed 7 bases, with 14 bases lying between them. This CDR3 spans 13 amino acids. Germline V gives CDR1 MNHEY, CDR2 SMNVEV (reference sequence). The CDR3 sequence: CASSPVWGGEAFF. The CDR3 DNA reads TGTGCCAGCAGTCCGGTATGGGGGGGTGAAGCTTTCTTT.